This T cell receptor beta chain is from a study of blood T cell repertoires in COVID-19. Across the study: Sites in the United States, Italy and Spain provided acute and convalescent COVID-19 samples.

In the authors' workflow: Quantification of nucleated cells was approximated via reference gene primer amplification. Here immunoSEQ multiplex PCR was the method, and the copy in TCRdb shows in-frame clones only, minus some. V, J and clone size derive from that table, while D and trimming were established from the DNA sequence. The profile covers 300,000 to 400,000 clones, with 70% to 90% appearing a single time and roughly 4.2% taken by the ten largest. Germline CDR1 reads SQVTM; CDR2 reads ANQGSEA. The CDR3 length is 15 residues. The V and J ends lost 2 bases and 7 bases respectively, with 18 bases between them. The study recruited people aged roughly 18 to 100 years across approximately 25 US areas. Researchers sorted participants into cohorts using their self-reported clinical history.

Sequenced material: PBMCs or T cells enriched from blood (not recorded which). The rearrangement uses TRBV29-1 and TRBJ2-1, with D perhaps matching TRBD1 (6 bases). The clonotype comes from a woman in her thirties or forties with acute COVID-19. CDR3 nucleotide sequence: TGCAGCGTTGAATGGTGGGGGCATCTAGGGAATGAGCAGTTCTTC. As protein: CSVEWWGHLGNEQFF.